Below, 26 T cell receptor beta chains from the same sample are listed, as sequenced in a study of cytomegalovirus exposure and HLA in healthy donors. Libraries were prepared by immunoSEQ multiplex PCR; TCRdb keeps only in-frame clonotypes and omits some of them. The sample lists tens of thousands of clones, around 96% seen once, with approximately 1.5% in the top ten. Sequencing was performed on PBMCs. The receptors here all came from a man aged 18 to 30 in good health and CMV-seropositive.

This chain joins TRBV19 and TRBJ2-5; TRBD1 aligns across 8 bases. V shed 6 bases and J 3 bases; nucleotides not matched to a gene: 6. Germline assignment: CDR1 LNHDA and CDR2 SQIVND (reference sequence). CDR3 length: 14 amino acids. The CDR3, as DNA: TGTGCCAGTAGCCGGGACAGGCGGAAAGAGACCCAGTACTTC. Translated, it gives CASSRDRRKETQYF.

The genes are TRBV5-6 and TRBJ2-1; the D is unclear. The CDR3 spans 14 residues. V was clipped by 3 bases and J by 8 bases, with 15 bases between them. CDR1 and CDR2 (germline): SGHDT, YYEEEE. Here the CDR3 DNA reads TGTGCCAGCAGCTCGCTTTCCTCCCGCGATGAGCAGTTCTTC. Its protein product is CASSSLSSRDEQFF.

J is TRBJ2-7 and V is TRBV5-1, with 8 positions matching TRBD1. After removal of 4 bases from V and 2 bases from J, the junction contained 8 bases not matched to a gene. Looked up from germline, CDR1 is SGHRS and CDR2 is YFSETQ. CDR3 length equals 15 residues. The CDR3 coding sequence is TGCGCCAGCAGCACGTGGACAGGGAAGGCCTACGAGCAGTACTTC. This translates into CASSTWTGKAYEQYF.

The chain combines TRBV5-6 with TRBJ1-1, with D possibly matching TRBD1 (6 bases). CDR1 and CDR2 (germline): SGHDT, YYEEEE. Trimming cost V 0 bases and J 5 bases, with 11 bases left between them. The CDR3 has 14 amino acids. CDR3 sequence (DNA): TGTGCCAGCAGCTTGGTTCCTACAGGGACTGAAGCTTTCTTT. Amino acid sequence: CASSLVPTGTEAFF. Full variable domain (missing parts from reference TRBV5-6 and TRBJ1-1): DAGVTQSPTHLIKTRGQQVTLRCSPKSGHDTVSWYQQALGQGPQFIFQYYEEEERQRGNFPDRFSGHQFPNYSSELNVNALLLGDSALYLCASSLVPTGTEAFFGQGTRLTVV.

V and J are TRBV7-3 and TRBJ2-1, with no clear D. This CDR3 comprises 13 residues. Per germline, CDR1 SGHTA and CDR2 FQGTGA. V was clipped by 3 bases and J by 3 bases, with 6 bases between them. CDR3 in amino acids: CASSFDFYNEQFF. In DNA form, the CDR3 reads TGTGCCAGCAGCTTTGACTTCTACAATGAGCAGTTCTTC.

This clone was seen more than once but under ten times. The V call is TRBV11-2, the J call TRBJ1-1; D gene uncertain. The CDR3 length is 18 residues. Germline CDR1 is SGHAT and CDR2 is FQNNGV. The V end lost 3 bases, the J end lost 0 bases, and 20 bases lay between the germline ends. In DNA form, the CDR3 reads TGTGCCAGCAGCTTCCTCCCCGCCTTGGAGCCGATGAACACTGAAGCTTTCTTT. This encodes CASSFLPALEPMNTEAFF.

The chain carries TRBV4-1 and TRBJ2-3; TRBD2 matches at 10 bases. CDR1 MGHRA and CDR2 YSYEKL come from the germline V gene. With 8 bases clipped from V and 2 bases from J, the junction kept 7 bases outside the gene matches. The CDR3 spans 15 residues. In nucleotides, the CDR3 is TGCGCCAGCGGGGGCCTAGCGGGAGTCACAGATACGCAGTATTTT. Its protein product is CASGGLAGVTDTQYF.

In this sample, this clone turned up once. The V call is TRBV14, the J call TRBJ2-3, with D uncertain. In germline, CDR1 is SGHDN, CDR2 FVKESK. Trimming cost V 6 bases and J 3 bases, with 19 bases left between them. There are 16 residues in the CDR3. The CDR3 loop is CASSLSLTYPTDTQYF. The CDR3 region has the DNA TGTGCCAGCAGTCTTTCCCTCACCTACCCAACAGATACGCAGTATTTT. Using reference TRBV14 and TRBJ2-3 for the parts outside the CDR3, the full variable domain is EAGVTQFPSHSVIEKGQTVTLRCDPISGHDNLYWYRRVMGKEIKFLLHFVKESKQDESGMPNNRFLAERTGGTYSTLKVQPAELEDSGVYFCASSLSLTYPTDTQYFGPGTRLTVL.

This chain connects TRBV19 to TRBJ1-5, with 8 bases aligning to TRBD1. V gave up 6 bases and J gave up 6 bases; unmatched junction bases: 4. Germline values: CDR1 LNHDA, CDR2 SQIVND (reference sequence). This CDR3 is built from 13 residues. CDR3 sequence reads: CASRDREIQPQHF. The CDR3 nucleotides are TGTGCCAGTAGGGACAGGGAGATTCAGCCCCAGCATTTT.

The chain couples TRBV4-1 to TRBJ2-1; 9 bases are shared with TRBD1. The ends lost 2 bases at V and 8 bases at J; junction bases unmatched: 10. Germline V gives CDR1 MGHRA, CDR2 YSYEKL. The length of the CDR3 is 16 residues. CDR3: CASSQKDRGPFDEQFF. The CDR3 DNA follows: TGCGCCAGCAGCCAAAAGGACAGGGGCCCGTTCGATGAGCAGTTCTTC.

This rearrangement joins TRBV6-5 to TRBJ1-1; 9 bases fit TRBD1. The CDR3 is 14 amino acids. The germline V gene has CDR1 MNHEY and CDR2 SVGAGI. Unmatched junction bases numbered 9, after V lost 8 bases and J lost 5 bases. CDR3 coding DNA: TGTGCCAGCCGGGACAGGGAGAGGATGACTGAAGCTTTCTTT. This sequence encodes CASRDRERMTEAFF.

This rearrangement joins TRBV6-1 to TRBJ2-5; 7 bases align to TRBD1. The V segment lost 5 bases and the J segment 7 bases; nucleotides outside the gene matches: 10. Per germline, CDR1 MNHNS and CDR2 SASEGT. This CDR3 contains 14 residues. In DNA form, the CDR3 reads TGTGCCAGCAGTTTAGACAGGGAATACGGGACCCAGTACTTC. Its translation: CASSLDREYGTQYF.

The chain has TRBV29-1 and TRBJ2-1; a weak D match, TRBD2 (6 bases). V dropped 5 bases and J dropped 0 bases, with 17 bases sitting between them. CDR1 is SQVTM, CDR2 ANQGSEA, per germline. The CDR3 loop spans 16 amino acids. The CDR3 loop is CSVRGGGQSSYNEQFF. The CDR3 bases are TGCAGCGTTCGGGGAGGAGGTCAAAGCTCCTACAATGAGCAGTTCTTC.

This chain joins TRBV11-2 and TRBJ1-2; 9 bases match TRBD1. Per the germline V gene, CDR1 is SGHAT and CDR2 is FQNNGV. This CDR3 has 14 residues. Unmatched junction bases numbered 5, after V lost 5 bases and J lost 4 bases. The CDR3 here is CASSPTGGGYGYTF. CDR3 DNA sequence: TGTGCCAGCAGCCCCACAGGGGGCGGCTATGGCTACACCTTC.

The chain has TRBV10-3 and TRBJ2-7; D is perhaps TRBD1 (6 bases). The CDR3 sequence is 17 residues long. Germline CDR1 ENHRY, CDR2 SYGVKD. Trimming removed 3 bases at V and 1 base at J, with 19 bases between. The CDR3 here is CAISDLAPRTVSYEQYF. In DNA, the CDR3 is TGTGCCATCAGTGACCTCGCCCCGAGGACAGTGTCCTACGAGCAGTACTTC.

This sequence joins TRBV5-1 and TRBJ1-1; no firm D call. Germline-derived CDR1 and CDR2 are SGHRS and YFSETQ. This CDR3 has 12 amino acids. The ends were cut back, 3 bases at V and 4 bases at J, with 7 bases in the middle. The CDR3 here is CASSSEGTEAFF. The CDR3 nucleotides read TGCGCCAGCAGCTCGGAGGGCACTGAAGCTTTCTTT.

The chain couples TRBV6-1 to TRBJ1-1, with D possibly being TRBD1 (5 bases). The germline V and J ends were trimmed by 5 bases and 0 bases, with 13 bases remaining between them. In germline, CDR1 is MNHNS, CDR2 SASEGT. The CDR3 covers 15 residues. The CDR3 DNA sequence: TGTGCCAGCAGTATCAGGGAAGTGGTGAACACTGAAGCTTTCTTT. This gives the protein CASSIREVVNTEAFF.

The chain recombines TRBV10-3 with TRBJ2-1; D possibly corresponds to TRBD1 (7 bases). This CDR3 region has 16 residues. Per germline, CDR1 ENHRY and CDR2 SYGVKD. Trimming removed 1 base at V and 9 bases at J, with 19 bases between. The CDR3 nucleotides read TGTGCCATCAGTGAGTACTCGGGACAGTGGAGGGTTGAGCAGTTCTTC. Protein sequence: CAISEYSGQWRVEQFF.

The chain couples TRBV27 to TRBJ1-3, with D unclear. The CDR3 loop spans 14 amino acids. V was cut by 5 bases and J by 1 base, with 9 bases left in between. Germline assignment: CDR1 MNHEY and CDR2 SMNVEV (reference sequence). CDR3 DNA: TGTGCCAGCAGTCCAATGACTTCTGGAAACACCATATATTTT. This sequence encodes CASSPMTSGNTIYF.

The V gene is TRBV7-9, the J gene TRBJ2-5; D perhaps matches TRBD1 (7 bases). This CDR3 contains 14 residues. Between the trimmed V and J ends, which lost 3 bases and 4 bases, there was a span of 12 bases. Germline assignment: CDR1 SEHNR and CDR2 FQNEAQ (reference sequence). The CDR3 nucleotides are TGTGCCAGCAGCTTCAGGGGGGAAGGAGAGACCCAGTACTTC. It codes for CASSFRGEGETQYF.

The chain couples TRBV28 to TRBJ2-7; no definite D call. The CDR3 extends over 15 amino acids. V was clipped by 1 base and J by 0 bases, with 10 bases between them. Germline V gene data show CDR1 as MDHEN and CDR2 as SYDVKM. The CDR3 DNA reads TGTGCCAGCAGTTTATTGGGCAAGAACTCCTACGAGCAGTACTTC. Its protein is CASSLLGKNSYEQYF. Complete variable domain (other parts from reference TRBV28 and TRBJ2-7): DVKVTQSSRYLVKRTGEKVFLECVQDMDHENMFWYRQDPGLGLRLIYFSYDVKMKEKGDIPEGYSVSREKKERFSLILESASTNQTSMYLCASSLLGKNSYEQYFGPGTRLTVT.

This chain links TRBV6-6 with TRBJ2-5; a weak D match, TRBD2 (6 bases). Trimming cost V 6 bases and J 4 bases, with 12 bases left between them. The CDR3 sequence is 13 residues long. In germline, CDR1 is MNHNY, CDR2 SVGAGI (reference sequence). The CDR3 spells CASSSSGVETQYF. The CDR3 DNA sequence: TGTGCCAGCAGCTCTTCGGGAGTAGAGACCCAGTACTTC.

This chain connects TRBV11-2 to TRBJ1-1; 7 nucleotides match TRBD1. The CDR3 totals 16 residues. In germline, CDR1 is SGHAT, CDR2 FQNNGV. Germline trimming cut 6 bases from V and 7 bases from J; bases unmatched to any gene: 17. The CDR3: CASSRRQGVGEDEAFF. CDR3 nucleotides: TGTGCCAGCAGTCGGAGACAGGGAGTGGGTGAGGATGAAGCTTTCTTT.

The chain joins TRBV18 to TRBJ1-5, with 9 nucleotides matching TRBD1. V lost 2 bases to trimming and J lost 3 bases; unmatched junction nucleotides: 2. CDR1 and CDR2 from the germline V gene are KGHSH and LQKENI. There are 15 residues in the CDR3. CDR3 amino acids: CASSPWTGDNQPQHF. CDR3 coding DNA: TGTGCCAGCTCACCATGGACAGGGGACAATCAGCCCCAGCATTTT.

This chain uses TRBV7-9 with TRBJ2-7; TRBD1 might be the D (6 bases). This CDR3 comprises 14 residues. The ends were cut back, 5 bases at V and 3 bases at J, with 14 bases in the middle. The germline gives CDR1 SEHNR, CDR2 FQNEAQ (reference sequence). The DNA of the CDR3 is TGTGCCAGCAGCCCACCGGGACACCACTACGAGCAGTACTTC. Encoded protein: CASSPPGHHYEQYF. Full variable domain (outside the CDR3, taken from reference TRBV7-9 and TRBJ2-7): DTGVSQNPRHKITKRGQNVTFRCDPISEHNRLYWYRQTLGQGPEFLTYFQNEAQLEKSRLLSDRFSAERPKGSFSTLEIQRTEQGDSAMYLCASSPPGHHYEQYFGPGTRLTVT.

The rearrangement links TRBV6-5 to TRBJ2-1; TRBD2 aligns across 7 bases. Trimming took 9 bases from V and 8 from J; bases not matched to a gene: 13. This CDR3 is 14 amino acids long. Looked up from germline, CDR1 is MNHEY and CDR2 is SVGAGI. The CDR3 region has the DNA TGTGCCAGTGCTATAGCGGGTTTAGGGGATGAGCAGTTCTTC. It specifies CASAIAGLGDEQFF.